This is a list of T cell receptor beta chains from one sample in a study of Tregs in tolerant kidney transplant recipients. Only in-frame clones appear in the TCRdb table, and some are missing; sequencing was by immunoSEQ multiplex PCR. The sample has fewer than 80,000 clones; more than 95% are singletons. The specimen comprised CD4+ T cells from blood, sampled before the transplant. The receptors shown here come from a human donor who received a combined kidney and bone marrow transplant. The CDR3 runs from the conserved cysteine through the conserved F or W. Each record gives: CDR3 DNA, CDR3 protein, clone size, D gene, V gene, J gene. The D gene is left open where the match is weak. Only part of the rows carry a size: once, few, many, or a class if the clone is expanded.

DNA: TGCGCCAGCACCTCCGCGCCGGGACAGGGCCTTCCTGAAGCTTTCTTT
CDR3: CASTSAPGQGLPEAFF
size: NA
D: TRBD1
V: TRBV5-1
J: TRBJ1-1

DNA: TGTGCCAGCAGCTTCGGCGGGCCCACAACTTTACCGAATTCACCCCTCCACTTT
CDR3: CASSFGGPTTLPNSPLHF
size: NA
D: NA
V: TRBV5-4
J: TRBJ1-6

DNA: TGTGCCAGCAGCCCCCAGGGGGGAGAGGTAGATACGCAGTATTTT
CDR3: CASSPQGGEVDTQYF
size: NA
D: NA
V: TRBV7-2
J: TRBJ2-3

DNA: TGCGCCAGCAGCCAGACCACCGACAGGGGGTCTGGAAACACCATATATTTT
CDR3: CASSQTTDRGSGNTIYF
size: NA
D: TRBD1
V: TRBV4-1
J: TRBJ1-3

DNA: TGTGCCAGCAGCGTAGGAGCGGGAGGGCAACAAGAGACCCAGTACTTC
CDR3: CASSVGAGGQQETQYF
size: NA
D: TRBD2
V: TRBV9
J: TRBJ2-5

DNA: TGTGCCAGCAGCCGGGGGACTAGCCTACGGGATACGCAGTATTTT
CDR3: CASSRGTSLRDTQYF
size: NA
D: TRBD2
V: TRBV7-9
J: TRBJ2-3

DNA: TGCGCCAGCAGCGACCAAGGACAGGGGCAACCGTCTGGAAACACCATATATTTT
CDR3: CASSDQGQGQPSGNTIYF
size: NA
D: TRBD1
V: TRBV5-1
J: TRBJ1-3

DNA: TGTGCCAGCAGCTTAGCTAAATGGCGGCTGTTTTTT
CDR3: CASSLAKWRLFF
size: once
D: NA
V: TRBV7-6
J: TRBJ1-4

DNA: TGTGCCAGCAGGCCCTCAGGGGGCTCGGGAGAAAAACTGTTTTTT
CDR3: CASRPSGGSGEKLFF
size: NA
D: TRBD1
V: TRBV27
J: TRBJ1-4

DNA: TGTGCCAGCAGCGCCCGGGACAGGGCAACCTACGAGCAGTACTTC
CDR3: CASSARDRATYEQYF
size: NA
D: TRBD1
V: TRBV11-2
J: TRBJ2-7

DNA: TGTGCCAGCAGCTCTACAGGGGGCCGGTATGGCTACACCTTC
CDR3: CASSSTGGRYGYTF
size: NA
D: TRBD1
V: TRBV5-4
J: TRBJ1-2

DNA: TGTGCCAGTAGTTCACAGGGGAGAGGATCACCCCTCCACTTT
CDR3: CASSSQGRGSPLHF
size: NA
D: TRBD1
V: TRBV19
J: TRBJ1-6

DNA: TGTGCCATCAGTGGCGGGAGAGCAGATACGCAGTATTTT
CDR3: CAISGGRADTQYF
size: NA
D: TRBD2
V: TRBV10-3
J: TRBJ2-3

DNA: TGTGCCAGCAGGCGAGGACTAGCGGACTACGAGCAGTACTTC
CDR3: CASRRGLADYEQYF
size: NA
D: TRBD2
V: TRBV6-5
J: TRBJ2-7

DNA: TGTGCCAGCAGGTCGGGTTTCGGTTCTGGGGCCAACGTCCTGACTTTC
CDR3: CASRSGFGSGANVLTF
size: NA
D: NA
V: TRBV7-3
J: TRBJ2-6

DNA: TGTGCCAGCAGCTTTCGTACAGGGAGTCGCACTGAAGCTTTCTTT
CDR3: CASSFRTGSRTEAFF
size: NA
D: NA
V: TRBV7-2
J: TRBJ1-1

DNA: TGTGCCAGCAGCCCAGGACAGGGCCGAAATGAAAAACTGTTTTTT
CDR3: CASSPGQGRNEKLFF
size: NA
D: TRBD1
V: TRBV7-9
J: TRBJ1-4

DNA: TGTGCCAGCAGCCGAAATGGACAGGGGGCGTATGATGGCTACACCTTC
CDR3: CASSRNGQGAYDGYTF
size: NA
D: TRBD1
V: TRBV7-2
J: TRBJ1-2

DNA: TGCAGCGTTGGCCCCCCTAGCGCCAGCACAGATACGCAGTATTTT
CDR3: CSVGPPSASTDTQYF
size: NA
D: NA
V: TRBV29-1
J: TRBJ2-3

DNA: TGTGCCACCAGCAGAGGGGTGAAGGGGGTCGCAGTGTACTTC
CDR3: CATSRGVKGVAVYF
size: NA
D: NA
V: TRBV15
J: TRBJ2-5

DNA: TGTGCCAGCAGTTTATGGGCAGGGTTCTCTGGAAACACCATATATTTT
CDR3: CASSLWAGFSGNTIYF
size: NA
D: NA
V: TRBV28
J: TRBJ1-3

DNA: TGCGCCAGCAGCTTGTTGGGGGCCAACTACGAGCAGTACTTC
CDR3: CASSLLGANYEQYF
size: NA
D: NA
V: TRBV5-1
J: TRBJ2-7

DNA: TGTGCCAGTAGTATTCGGGAAACGAACACTGAAGCTTTCTTT
CDR3: CASSIRETNTEAFF
size: NA
D: NA
V: TRBV19
J: TRBJ1-1

DNA: TGTGCCAGCAGCCCTAGGAGGGGGCTGGGGACTGAAGCTTTCTTT
CDR3: CASSPRRGLGTEAFF
size: once
D: TRBD1
V: TRBV7-2
J: TRBJ1-1

DNA: TGTGCCAGCAGCCGCTTTCAGGGGAACACGCAGTATTTT
CDR3: CASSRFQGNTQYF
size: NA
D: NA
V: TRBV6-5
J: TRBJ2-3

DNA: TGTGCCAGCAGTGAAGATCGGTACACTGAAGCTTTCTTT
CDR3: CASSEDRYTEAFF
size: NA
D: NA
V: TRBV2
J: TRBJ1-1

DNA: TGCGCCAGCAGCCAAGATACAGGGTTATCGGTGGCTTTCTTT
CDR3: CASSQDTGLSVAFF
size: once
D: NA
V: TRBV4-1
J: TRBJ1-1

DNA: TGTGCCAGCAGCTTAACTCCGACTAGCGGGGGGGGCGAGCAGTACTTC
CDR3: CASSLTPTSGGGEQYF
size: NA
D: TRBD2
V: TRBV7-3
J: TRBJ2-7

DNA: TGCAGCGTTGAGAGGGCTCAAGAGACCCAGTACTTC
CDR3: CSVERAQETQYF
size: NA
D: NA
V: TRBV29-1
J: TRBJ2-5

DNA: TGTGCCAGCAGCAGCTGGGACTACTTTATCTCCTACGAGCAGTACTTC
CDR3: CASSSWDYFISYEQYF
size: NA
D: TRBD2
V: TRBV9
J: TRBJ2-7

DNA: TGCAGCGTTGGGACAGGGGTCAATCAGCCCCAGCATTTT
CDR3: CSVGTGVNQPQHF
size: NA
D: TRBD1
V: TRBV29-1
J: TRBJ1-5

DNA: TGTGCCATCAGTGAGCAGGGACAGGGAGTCAATCAGCCCCAGCATTTT
CDR3: CAISEQGQGVNQPQHF
size: NA
D: TRBD1
V: TRBV10-3
J: TRBJ1-5

DNA: TGTGCCAGCAGCTCGGACAGGTCAAGGAGCACTGAAGCTTTCTTT
CDR3: CASSSDRSRSTEAFF
size: NA
D: TRBD1
V: TRBV5-4
J: TRBJ1-1

DNA: TGCGCCAGCAGTCCCGCAGGGTGTTCCAGCGGGAGAGGAGATGAGCAGTTCTTC
CDR3: CASSPAGCSSGRGDEQFF
size: once
D: TRBD2
V: TRBV23-1
J: TRBJ2-1

DNA: TGCGCCAGCAGCCAAGACCAAACGTTGCAGGGCTACACCTTC
CDR3: CASSQDQTLQGYTF
size: NA
D: NA
V: TRBV4-3
J: TRBJ1-2

DNA: TGTGCCAGTAGTAAGGGGAGGACTAGCGGGGGAGAGGAGCAGTTCTTC
CDR3: CASSKGRTSGGEEQFF
size: NA
D: TRBD2
V: TRBV19
J: TRBJ2-1

DNA: TGCGCCAGCAGCGTGGACAGGGGACGCGGCTACACCTTC
CDR3: CASSVDRGRGYTF
size: NA
D: TRBD1
V: TRBV5-1
J: TRBJ1-2

DNA: TGTGCCAGCAGTTCGGGGAGAAACACTGAAGCTTTCTTT
CDR3: CASSSGRNTEAFF
size: once
D: NA
V: TRBV6-6
J: TRBJ1-1

DNA: TGTGCCAGCATTCTACAAAGGGGTGATCAGCCCCAGCATTTT
CDR3: CASILQRGDQPQHF
size: NA
D: NA
V: TRBV28
J: TRBJ1-5

DNA: TGTGCCAGCAGGAGTAGCGGGGGGGCCTACGAGCAGTACTTC
CDR3: CASRSSGGAYEQYF
size: NA
D: TRBD2
V: TRBV7-9
J: TRBJ2-7

DNA: TGTGCCAGTAGTACCTCATACAGTGGGTCCTACGAGCAGTACTTC
CDR3: CASSTSYSGSYEQYF
size: NA
D: NA
V: TRBV19
J: TRBJ2-7

DNA: TGCGCCAGCAGCCTCACCAGCGGGAGGCTCGGCGGGGAGCTGTTTTTT
CDR3: CASSLTSGRLGGELFF
size: NA
D: TRBD2
V: TRBV4-3
J: TRBJ2-2

DNA: TGTGCCAGCAGCACGCTCCGGACTACCCCCTACAATGAGCAGTTCTTC
CDR3: CASSTLRTTPYNEQFF
size: NA
D: NA
V: TRBV5-8
J: TRBJ2-1

DNA: TGTGCCAGCAGCGCGTCCTGGACTAGCGGCACAGATACGCAGTATTTT
CDR3: CASSASWTSGTDTQYF
size: NA
D: TRBD2
V: TRBV9
J: TRBJ2-3

DNA: TGTGCCAGCAGACGACTAGCGGGGCCTCAGGGGGAGCAGTACTTC
CDR3: CASRRLAGPQGEQYF
size: NA
D: TRBD2
V: TRBV7-2
J: TRBJ2-7

DNA: TGTGCCAGCAGCTACAGGACAGGGGATGAAAAACTGTTTTTT
CDR3: CASSYRTGDEKLFF
size: once
D: TRBD1
V: TRBV5-4
J: TRBJ1-4

DNA: TGCAGCGTTGAGAAGGCAGGGAAAGGTGGCTACACCTTC
CDR3: CSVEKAGKGGYTF
size: NA
D: NA
V: TRBV29-1
J: TRBJ1-2